This TCR beta chain appears in the sequencing data of a study of tissue T cells after allogeneic stem cell transplantation. Trimming shortened V by 2 bases and J by 0 bases, and 6 bases separated the two germline ends. The CDR3 contains 13 residues. Germline V gives CDR1 NNHNN, CDR2 SYGAGS (reference sequence). Of note for this clone: The antigen remains unidentified. Gene and germline names: mouse. The read ends 1 residue shy of where the CDR3 ends; the end is completed using the germline J gene.

General observations from the study: Across patients, clones rarely overlapped, yet motif clusters were shared tissue-specifically. Limitations included a small, clinically heterogeneous cohort and limited sampling depth.

The data were produced by immunoSEQ multiplex PCR, yet TCRdb's version contains in-frame clones alone and is incomplete. The data contain about 22,000 clones, approximately 77% of them singletons. V usage is TRBV13-2 and J usage is TRBJ2-7; no clear D. The sequencing sample was made of spleen. The clonotype was recovered from a female BALB/c mouse in good health. The mice in this strain carry MHC haplotype H2-d. The CDR3: CASGERRSYEQYF. CDR3 bases read: TGTGCCAGCGGTGAGCGGCGCTCCTATGAACAGTAC.